A single sample gave rise to the 23 T cell receptor beta chains below, sequenced in a study of T cell repertoires in cytomegalovirus infection. A single record per CDR3 protein comes from TCRdb applying MiXCR to the reads. The sample shows hundreds of thousands of distinct CDR3 sequences, under 45% of them seen only once. No antigen has been assigned to these receptors. Sequences were derived from cultured PBMCs, sampled from culture after CMV antigen stimulation. All receptors derive from a human donor in good health (CMV status not recorded). Some clones in this sample may be carry-over from other donors' samples.

The chain uses TRBV4-1 and TRBJ1-2; no clear D. This CDR3 region has 14 residues. The V gene's germline CDR1 is MGHRA and CDR2 YSYEKL. The V gene lost 0 bases and the J gene lost 0 bases, with 5 bases spanning the gap. The CDR3 is CASSQDRTNYGYTF. As DNA, the CDR3 is TGCGCCAGCAGCCAAGACAGGACTAACTATGGCTACACCTTC.

V usage is TRBV7-2 and J usage is TRBJ1-2, with 8 nucleotides matching TRBD1. Per germline, CDR1 SGHTA and CDR2 FQGNSA. The trim removed 5 bases at V and 0 bases at J, leaving 5 bases unmatched. CDR3 size: 15 residues. The CDR3 nucleotides read TGTGCCAGCAGCCCTCAGGGGGCTCCTAACTATGGCTACACCTTC. Its protein is CASSPQGAPNYGYTF.

A few counts support this clonotype. V and J are TRBV5-1 and TRBJ1-6; 11 bases fit TRBD1. Germline V gene sequence: CDR1 SGHRS, CDR2 YFSETQ. CDR3 length: 15 residues. V dropped 3 bases and J dropped 8; count of bases not matched to a gene: 4. CDR3 protein: CASSWGTGGDSPLHF. The CDR3 DNA reads TGCGCCAGCAGCTGGGGGACAGGGGGGGATTCACCCCTCCACTTT.

This clonotype was seen only a few times. V is TRBV6-1 and J is TRBJ2-1; D unresolved. CDR3 length: 11 amino acids. The ends were cut back, 1 base at V and 11 bases at J, with 6 bases in the middle. Germline-derived CDR1 and CDR2 are MNHNS and SASEGT. As DNA, the CDR3 is TGTGCCAGCAGTGAAGTTCATAAGCAGTTCTTC. This translates into CASSEVHKQFF.

Written as DNA, the CDR3 is TGTGCCAGCAGCGACCGGACTGGCCTGTACGCCTCGGGGACCCAGTACTTC. As protein: CASSDRTGLYASGTQYF. The chain joins TRBV5-4 to TRBJ2-5; a possible D gene is TRBD2 (5 bases). This CDR3 is 17 amino acids long. Per germline, CDR1 SGHNT and CDR2 YYREEE (reference sequence). V shed 4 bases and J shed 7 bases, with 26 bases lying between them.

CDR3 region: CASSQEELGSGYTF. The CDR3 DNA reads as TGCGCCAGCAGCCAAGAGGAACTCGGGAGTGGCTACACCTTC. The chain has TRBV4-1 and TRBJ1-2, with D unresolved. This CDR3 is 14 amino acids long. Trimming took 0 bases from V and 7 from J, leaving 12 bases between them. From germline, CDR1 is MGHRA and CDR2 YSYEKL.

This clonotype has more than one count but fewer than ten. This chain links TRBV27 with TRBJ2-3; no reliable D call. The germline V and J ends were trimmed by 5 bases and 9 bases, with 15 bases remaining between them. The CDR3 has 13 amino acids. In germline, CDR1 is MNHEY, CDR2 SMNVEV (reference sequence). In nucleotides, the CDR3 is TGTGCCAGCAGTCCTCAAGCCGCGGCCACGCAGTATTTT. Translation gives CASSPQAAATQYF.

A few counts support this clonotype. The J gene is TRBJ2-5, the V gene TRBV12-5; 10 nucleotides line up with TRBD2. The germline V gene encodes CDR1 LGHNT and CDR2 FRNRAP. There are 16 residues in the CDR3. The J segment lost 5 bases and the V segment lost 6 bases, leaving 12 bases of the junction unmatched. The CDR3 bases are TGTGCTAGTGGGGATGAAGCGGGAGGGTCTTGGGAGACCCAGTACTTC. Encoded protein: CASGDEAGGSWETQYF.

The chain recombines TRBV7-2 with TRBJ2-5; perhaps TRBD2 as D (6 bases). Per germline, CDR1 SGHTA and CDR2 FQGNSA. The CDR3 runs to 13 residues. V shed 4 bases and J shed 2 bases, with 8 bases lying between them. The CDR3 DNA sequence: TGTGCCAGCAGCTCCGCGGGACAAGAGACCCAGTACTTC. Translating it yields CASSSAGQETQYF.

The chain joins TRBV19 to TRBJ2-1; the match to TRBD2 covers 7 bases. Losses at the gene ends were 3 bases for V and 6 bases for J; bases not matched to a gene: 11. In germline, CDR1 is LNHDA, CDR2 SQIVND (reference sequence). CDR3 length: 16 amino acids. CDR3 residues: CASSMGYGRTINEQFF. Written as DNA, the CDR3 is TGTGCCAGTAGTATGGGTTACGGGAGGACCATCAATGAGCAGTTCTTC.

V and J are TRBV18 and TRBJ1-6; TRBD1 is a possible D gene (6 bases). This CDR3 comprises 16 residues. Between the trimmed V and J ends, which lost 1 base and 6 bases, there was a span of 13 bases. Per the germline V gene, CDR1 is KGHSH and CDR2 is LQKENI. The CDR3 region has the DNA TGTGCCAGCTCACCACGGTCGAGACAGGTTAATTCACCCCTCCACTTT. It translates to CASSPRSRQVNSPLHF.

This clonotype was observed a few times. V usage is TRBV7-8 and J usage is TRBJ1-4; 7 positions match TRBD1. V shed 1 base and J 7 bases; nucleotides not matched to a gene: 9. This CDR3 has 16 residues. Germline lookup yields CDR1 SGHVS and CDR2 FQNEAQ. The DNA for the CDR3 is TGTGCCAGCAGCTTAGTAGACAGGGCGCCCAGTGAAAAACTGTTTTTT. Encoded protein: CASSLVDRAPSEKLFF.

The rearrangement joins TRBV12-3 or TRBV12-4 to TRBJ1-2; D unclear. V lost 6 bases, J lost 6 bases, and 20 bases lay in between. The CDR3 covers 15 residues. Here the CDR3 DNA reads TGTGCCAGCAGCAGACGTAGAAGGGAGTCGGATGGCTACACCTTC. Amino acid sequence: CASSRRRRESDGYTF.

The rearrangement links TRBV7-9 to TRBJ1-4; 8 nucleotides align to TRBD1. Germline V gene data show CDR1 as SEHNR and CDR2 as FQNEAQ (reference sequence). Unmatched junction bases numbered 14, after V lost 6 bases and J lost 8 bases. This CDR3 spans 16 amino acids. The CDR3 spells CASRPTRGQGGEKLFF. CDR3 nucleotides: TGTGCCAGCAGACCCACCCGTGGACAGGGCGGGGAAAAACTGTTTTTT.

This chain connects TRBV7-4 to TRBJ1-1; TRBD1 aligns across 9 bases. The CDR3 is 15 amino acids. Germline V gives CDR1 SGHVT, CDR2 SQSDAQ. The J segment lost 0 bases and the V segment lost 5 bases, leaving 4 bases of the junction unmatched. The CDR3 DNA is TGTGCCAGCAGCACGCACAGGGGGCTGAACACTGAAGCTTTCTTT. Protein sequence: CASSTHRGLNTEAFF. Variable domain in full (rest from reference TRBV7-4 and TRBJ1-1): GAGVSQSPRYKVAKRGRDVALRCDSISGHVTLYWYRQTLGQGSEVLTYSQSDAQRDKSGRPSGRFSAERPERSVSTLKIQRTEQGDSAVYLCASSTHRGLNTEAFFGQGTRLTVV.

The V and J genes are TRBV6-6 and TRBJ1-2, with 7 bases matching TRBD1. In germline, CDR1 is MNHNY, CDR2 SVGAGI (reference sequence). The CDR3 length is 12 residues. V was pared by 11 bases and J by 8 bases, with 11 bases of the junction left unmatched. Here the CDR3 reads CASQSRGGGYTF. CDR3 sequence (DNA): TGTGCCTCCCAATCCAGGGGGGGAGGCTACACCTTC.

This clonotype has more than one count but fewer than ten. The V and J genes are TRBV4-3 and TRBJ2-7; 7 nucleotides line up with TRBD1. V was clipped by 2 bases and J by 1 base; unmatched bases: 2. From germline, CDR1 is LGHNA and CDR2 YSLEER. This CDR3 is built from 14 residues. The CDR3 protein is CASSQTTGSYEQYF. CDR3 DNA sequence: TGCGCCAGCAGCCAAACGACAGGGTCCTACGAGCAGTACTTC.

This clonotype was detected only a few times. This chain connects TRBV7-2 to TRBJ2-7, with D unresolved. The CDR3 length is 14 residues. V lost 1 base to trimming and J lost 3 bases, with 10 bases between them. Germline V lookup: CDR1 SGHTA, CDR2 FQGNSA. The CDR3 loop is CASSLVMGRYEQYF. The CDR3 DNA reads as TGTGCCAGCAGCTTAGTAATGGGCCGCTACGAGCAGTACTTC.

The chain carries TRBV7-9 and TRBJ2-1, with D perhaps being TRBD1 or TRBD2 (5 bases each). The CDR3 totals 17 residues. The germline gives CDR1 SEHNR, CDR2 FQNEAQ (reference sequence). Trimming stripped 2 bases from V and 0 bases from J, with 14 bases between. The CDR3 DNA reads as TGTGCCAGCAGCTTACGCCCCCGGGACGTCTCCTACAATGAGCAGTTCTTC. This codes for CASSLRPRDVSYNEQFF. Full variable domain (outside the CDR3, taken from reference TRBV7-9 and TRBJ2-1): DTGVSQNPRHKITKRGQNVTFRCDPISEHNRLYWYRQTLGQGPEFLTYFQNEAQLEKSRLLSDRFSAERPKGSFSTLEIQRTEQGDSAMYLCASSLRPRDVSYNEQFFGPGTRLTVL.

The genes are TRBV7-2 and TRBJ1-5, with unresolved D. This CDR3 is 12 amino acids long. V dropped 5 bases and J dropped 6 bases, with 8 bases sitting between them. The germline V gene has CDR1 SGHTA and CDR2 FQGNSA. CDR3 in DNA: TGTGCCAGCAGCCGTAGATCTCAGCCCCAGCATTTT. Amino acid sequence: CASSRRSQPQHF.

This clonotype showed up just a few times. This chain connects TRBV7-9 to TRBJ2-7, with D uncertain. V shed 2 bases and J shed 2 bases, with 4 bases lying between them. Looked up from germline, CDR1 is SEHNR and CDR2 is FQNEAQ (reference sequence). The CDR3 loop spans 12 amino acids. CDR3 in DNA: TGTGCCAGCAGCTTAAACCCCTACGAGCAGTACTTC. Encoded protein: CASSLNPYEQYF.

In its sample, this clonotype was seen many times. The chain joins TRBV7-2 to TRBJ1-6, with D perhaps matching TRBD1 (6 bases). The germline V and J ends were trimmed by 4 bases and 7 bases, with 8 bases remaining between them. The germline V gene encodes CDR1 SGHTA and CDR2 FQGNSA. The CDR3 spans 13 residues. Here the CDR3 DNA reads TGTGCCAGCAGCTCTACAGGGAATTCACCCCTCCACTTT. It encodes CASSSTGNSPLHF.

The chain links TRBV6-2 or TRBV6-3 to TRBJ2-3; 11 nucleotides match TRBD2. V dropped 6 bases and J dropped 0; count of bases not matched to a gene: 8. From germline, CDR1 is MNHEY and CDR2 SVGEGT. The CDR3 loop spans 17 amino acids. CDR3 sequence (DNA): TGTGCCAGCAGCCGGAGACTAGCGGGGTCGAGCACAGATACGCAGTATTTT. Amino acid sequence: CASSRRLAGSSTDTQYF.